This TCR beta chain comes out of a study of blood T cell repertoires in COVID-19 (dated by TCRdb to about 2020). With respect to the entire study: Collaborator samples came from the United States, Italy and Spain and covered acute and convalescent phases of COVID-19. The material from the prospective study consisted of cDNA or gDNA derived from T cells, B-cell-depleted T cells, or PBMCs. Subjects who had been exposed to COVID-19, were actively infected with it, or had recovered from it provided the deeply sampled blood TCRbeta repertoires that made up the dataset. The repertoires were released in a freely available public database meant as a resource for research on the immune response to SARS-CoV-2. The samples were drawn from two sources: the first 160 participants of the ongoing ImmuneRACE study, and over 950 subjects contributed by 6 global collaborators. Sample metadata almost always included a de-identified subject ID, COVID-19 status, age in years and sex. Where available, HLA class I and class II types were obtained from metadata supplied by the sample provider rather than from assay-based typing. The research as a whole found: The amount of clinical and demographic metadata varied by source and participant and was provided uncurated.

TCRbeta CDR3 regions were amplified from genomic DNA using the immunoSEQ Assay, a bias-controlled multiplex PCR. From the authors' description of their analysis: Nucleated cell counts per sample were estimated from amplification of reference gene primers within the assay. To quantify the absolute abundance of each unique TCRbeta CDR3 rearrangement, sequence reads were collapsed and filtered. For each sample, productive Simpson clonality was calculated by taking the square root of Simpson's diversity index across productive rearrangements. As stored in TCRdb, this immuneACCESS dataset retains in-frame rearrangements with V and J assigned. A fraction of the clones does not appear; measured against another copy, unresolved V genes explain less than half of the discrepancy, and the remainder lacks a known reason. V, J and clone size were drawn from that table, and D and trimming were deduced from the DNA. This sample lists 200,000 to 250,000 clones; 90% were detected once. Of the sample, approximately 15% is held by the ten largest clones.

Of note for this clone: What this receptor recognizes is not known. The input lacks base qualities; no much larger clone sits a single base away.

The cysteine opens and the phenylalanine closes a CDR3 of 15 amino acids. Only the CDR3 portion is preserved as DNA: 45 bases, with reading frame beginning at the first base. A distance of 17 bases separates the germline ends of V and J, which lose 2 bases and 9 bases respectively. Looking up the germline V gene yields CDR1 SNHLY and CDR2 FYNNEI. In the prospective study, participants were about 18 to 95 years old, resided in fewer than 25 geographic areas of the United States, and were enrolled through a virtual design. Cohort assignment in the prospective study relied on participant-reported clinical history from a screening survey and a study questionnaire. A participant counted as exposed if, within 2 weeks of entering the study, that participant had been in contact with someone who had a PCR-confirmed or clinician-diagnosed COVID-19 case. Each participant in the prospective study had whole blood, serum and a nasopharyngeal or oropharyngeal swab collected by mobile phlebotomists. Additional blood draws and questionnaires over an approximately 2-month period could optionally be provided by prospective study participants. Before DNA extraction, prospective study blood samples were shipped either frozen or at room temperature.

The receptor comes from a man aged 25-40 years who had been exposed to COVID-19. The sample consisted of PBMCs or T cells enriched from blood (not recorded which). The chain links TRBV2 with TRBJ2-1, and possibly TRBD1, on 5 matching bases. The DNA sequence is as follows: TGTGCCAGCAGTGAAAAAGAGCAGGGTTGGAGTGAGCAGTTCTTC. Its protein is CASSEKEQGWSEQFF.